One and the same sample provided the 3 T cell receptor beta chains below, sequenced in a study of cytomegalovirus exposure and HLA in healthy donors. Sequenced by immunoSEQ multiplex PCR; TCRdb stores in-frame clones only, minus some. This table holds some 85,000 clones, approximately 96% found once. The sequenced sample was PBMCs. The receptors were sampled from a woman between 18 and 29 years old in good health and CMV-seronegative.

J is TRBJ2-3 and V is TRBV10-1, with 14 nucleotides matching TRBD2. With V trimmed by 8 bases and J by 3 bases, 7 bases remained unmatched. The CDR3 length is 16 residues. Per the germline V gene, CDR1 is WNHNN and CDR2 is SYGVQD (reference sequence). The CDR3 DNA reads as TGCGCCAGCGGGACTAGCGGGAGCAGGTGGACAGATACGCAGTATTTT. Its protein product is CASGTSGSRWTDTQYF.

V gene TRBV14 combines with J gene TRBJ2-7; 11 bases are shared with TRBD1. This CDR3 region has 14 residues. Per germline, CDR1 SGHDN and CDR2 FVKESK. With 5 bases clipped from V and 3 bases from J, the junction kept 3 bases outside the gene matches. CDR3 residues: CASSVGQGGYEQYF. In nucleotides, the CDR3 is TGTGCCAGCAGCGTGGGACAGGGGGGCTACGAGCAGTACTTC.

The chain joins TRBV7-2 to TRBJ2-1; D might be TRBD1 (5 bases). CDR1 SGHTA and CDR2 FQGNSA come from the germline V gene. V lost 0 bases to trimming and J lost 2 bases, with 20 bases between them. The CDR3 sequence is 19 residues long. This CDR3 reads CASSLAFSEDTTTYNEQFF. The CDR3 DNA reads TGTGCCAGCAGCTTAGCGTTTAGTGAGGACACTACCACCTACAATGAGCAGTTCTTC. Full variable domain (outside the CDR3, taken from reference TRBV7-2 and TRBJ2-1): GAGVSQSPSNKVTEKGKDVELRCDPISGHTALYWYRQSLGQGLEFLIYFQGNSAPDKSGLPSDRFSAERTGGSVSTLTIQRTQQEDSAVYLCASSLAFSEDTTTYNEQFFGPGTRLTVL.